These T cell receptor beta chains were read from a single sample in a study of T cell repertoires in ileal Crohn's disease. Profiling relied on immunoSEQ multiplex PCR, and the TCRdb table lists in-frame clones only, not all of them. The sample has 15,000 to 20,000 clones; under 95% are singletons. Material for sequencing was ileal tissue. Receptors originate from an adult with Crohn's disease. Both conserved end residues are part of each CDR3. D genes are given only for firm matches. Clone size is not always given. Where it is, it says once, few, many or a class for expanded clones.

d_gene: TRBD2; abundance: NA; len: 19; v_gene: TRBV9; j_gene: TRBJ2-3; CDR3aa: CASSHPTSGGAIGTDTQYF; CDR3nt: TGTGCCAGCAGCCACCCAACTAGCGGGGGGGCCATCGGAACAGATACGCAGTATTTT
d_gene: NA; abundance: NA; len: 18; v_gene: TRBV29-1; j_gene: TRBJ2-1; CDR3aa: CSVVGDRESGGLVYEQFF; CDR3nt: TGCAGCGTTGTGGGGGACAGGGAAAGCGGGGGTCTCGTTTATGAGCAGTTCTTC
d_gene: NA; abundance: NA; len: 13; v_gene: TRBV27; j_gene: TRBJ1-1; CDR3aa: CASSLEMGGVAFF; CDR3nt: TGTGCCAGCAGTTTAGAAATGGGTGGAGTAGCTTTCTTT
d_gene: TRBD2; abundance: NA; len: 18; v_gene: TRBV5-4; j_gene: TRBJ2-6; CDR3aa: CASSAGLAGGPGANVLTF; CDR3nt: TGTGCCAGCAGCGCCGGACTAGCGGGGGGGCCTGGGGCCAACGTCCTGACTTTC
d_gene: TRBD1; abundance: NA; len: 13; v_gene: TRBV19; j_gene: TRBJ1-2; CDR3aa: CASSEGQGDGYTF; CDR3nt: TGTGCCAGTAGTGAAGGACAGGGGGATGGCTACACCTTC
d_gene: TRBD1; abundance: NA; len: 16; v_gene: TRBV25-1; j_gene: TRBJ2-2; CDR3aa: CASSGWTGKRTGELFF; CDR3nt: TGTGCCAGCAGTGGGTGGACAGGGAAACGCACCGGGGAGCTGTTTTTT
d_gene: TRBD1; abundance: NA; len: 15; v_gene: TRBV18; j_gene: TRBJ2-7; CDR3aa: CASSPGTGYTYEQYF; CDR3nt: TGTGCCAGCTCACCAGGGACAGGCTACACCTACGAGCAGTACTTC
d_gene: NA; abundance: NA; len: 13; v_gene: TRBV6-5; j_gene: TRBJ1-2; CDR3aa: CASSYSRDYGYTF; CDR3nt: TGTGCCAGCAGTTACTCGAGAGACTATGGCTACACCTTC
d_gene: NA; abundance: NA; len: 12; v_gene: TRBV27; j_gene: TRBJ2-3; CDR3aa: CASSLDSRPQYF; CDR3nt: TGTGCCAGCAGTCTCGACAGCCGGCCGCAGTATTTT
d_gene: TRBD1; abundance: NA; len: 13; v_gene: TRBV19; j_gene: TRBJ1-3; CDR3aa: CATGQASRNTIYF; CDR3nt: TGTGCCACCGGACAGGCCTCTAGAAACACCATATATTTT
d_gene: TRBD1; abundance: NA; len: 13; v_gene: TRBV25-1; j_gene: TRBJ1-1; CDR3aa: CASRRQGGTEAFF; CDR3nt: TGTGCCAGCAGGAGACAGGGCGGCACTGAAGCTTTCTTT
d_gene: NA; abundance: NA; len: 13; v_gene: TRBV18; j_gene: TRBJ1-1; CDR3aa: CASSPPRGTEAFF; CDR3nt: TGTGCCAGCTCACCACCGAGGGGGACTGAAGCTTTCTTT
d_gene: NA; abundance: NA; len: 13; v_gene: TRBV15; j_gene: TRBJ1-1; CDR3aa: CATSMKGKTEAFF; CDR3nt: TGTGCCACCAGCATGAAGGGGAAAACTGAAGCTTTCTTT
d_gene: TRBD1; abundance: NA; len: 14; v_gene: TRBV4-3; j_gene: TRBJ2-7; CDR3aa: CASSQEGDRDEQYF; CDR3nt: TGCGCCAGCAGCCAAGAGGGGGACAGAGACGAGCAGTACTTC
d_gene: TRBD1; abundance: NA; len: 14; v_gene: TRBV19; j_gene: TRBJ1-2; CDR3aa: CASSAPGQIYGYTF; CDR3nt: TGTGCCAGTAGTGCCCCGGGACAGATCTATGGCTACACCTTC
d_gene: TRBD1; abundance: NA; len: 17; v_gene: TRBV27; j_gene: TRBJ2-7; CDR3aa: CASTSLGQGALAYEQYF; CDR3nt: TGTGCCAGCACCTCGTTGGGACAGGGCGCCTTAGCCTACGAGCAGTACTTC
d_gene: TRBD1; abundance: NA; len: 13; v_gene: TRBV4-2; j_gene: TRBJ2-7; CDR3aa: CASSLTGANEQYF; CDR3nt: TGTGCCAGCAGCCTGACAGGGGCGAACGAGCAGTACTTC
d_gene: TRBD1; abundance: once; len: 13; v_gene: TRBV18; j_gene: TRBJ1-2; CDR3aa: CASSLGGTGPYTF; CDR3nt: TGTGCCAGCTCACTAGGTGGGACAGGGCCCTACACCTTC
d_gene: TRBD1; abundance: NA; len: 16; v_gene: TRBV5-8; j_gene: TRBJ1-2; CDR3aa: CASSLGGTGGVYGYTF; CDR3nt: TGTGCCAGCAGCTTGGGAGGGACAGGGGGCGTCTATGGCTACACCTTC
d_gene: NA; abundance: NA; len: 14; v_gene: TRBV5-1; j_gene: TRBJ1-5; CDR3aa: CASSLGGESQPQHF; CDR3nt: TGCGCCAGCAGCCTGGGGGGGGAAAGTCAGCCCCAGCATTTT
d_gene: NA; abundance: NA; len: 16; v_gene: TRBV27; j_gene: TRBJ2-3; CDR3aa: CASSPRRTFSTDTQYF; CDR3nt: TGTGCCAGCAGTCCGCGGCGGACTTTTAGCACAGATACGCAGTATTTT
d_gene: NA; abundance: NA; len: 15; v_gene: TRBV13; j_gene: TRBJ1-4; CDR3aa: CASSLRQLTNEKLFF; CDR3nt: TGTGCCAGCAGTCTAAGACAGCTCACAAATGAAAAACTGTTTTTT
d_gene: TRBD1; abundance: NA; len: 16; v_gene: TRBV10-1; j_gene: TRBJ2-4; CDR3aa: CASSDGQDLAKNIQYF; CDR3nt: TGCGCCAGCAGTGATGGACAGGATTTAGCCAAAAACATTCAGTACTTC
d_gene: NA; abundance: NA; len: 15; v_gene: TRBV13; j_gene: TRBJ1-1; CDR3aa: CASSSITLRRTEAFF; CDR3nt: TGTGCCAGCAGCTCGATCACCCTCAGGAGGACTGAAGCTTTCTTT
d_gene: TRBD1; abundance: once; len: 15; v_gene: TRBV7-2; j_gene: TRBJ2-5; CDR3aa: CASSPDRGIRETQYF; CDR3nt: TGTGCCAGCAGCCCTGACAGGGGGATAAGAGAGACCCAGTACTTC
d_gene: NA; abundance: NA; len: 13; v_gene: TRBV27; j_gene: TRBJ2-7; CDR3aa: CASSLGQSYEQYF; CDR3nt: TGTGCCAGCAGCCTCGGACAGTCCTACGAGCAGTACTTC
d_gene: NA; abundance: NA; len: 12; v_gene: TRBV5-4; j_gene: TRBJ1-2; CDR3aa: CASSLIEGGYTF; CDR3nt: TGTGCCAGCAGCTTGATCGAGGGTGGCTACACCTTC
d_gene: NA; abundance: NA; len: 14; v_gene: TRBV5-6; j_gene: TRBJ2-4; CDR3aa: CASSLAGVGNIQYF; CDR3nt: TGTGCCAGCAGCTTGGCAGGGGTGGGAAACATTCAGTACTTC
d_gene: NA; abundance: NA; len: 17; v_gene: TRBV5-1; j_gene: TRBJ2-7; CDR3aa: CASSLDLRDKRAYEQYF; CDR3nt: TGCGCCAGCAGCTTGGATTTGAGGGACAAAAGGGCCTACGAGCAGTACTTC
d_gene: NA; abundance: NA; len: 15; v_gene: TRBV9; j_gene: TRBJ2-3; CDR3aa: CASSPRGSLTDTQYF; CDR3nt: TGTGCCAGCAGCCCCCGAGGGTCTTTGACAGATACGCAGTATTTT
d_gene: TRBD1; abundance: NA; len: 16; v_gene: TRBV29-1; j_gene: TRBJ1-1; CDR3aa: CSVEGGQGSLNTEAFF; CDR3nt: TGCAGCGTTGAAGGGGGACAGGGGAGTTTGAACACTGAAGCTTTCTTT
d_gene: NA; abundance: once; len: 14; v_gene: TRBV19; j_gene: TRBJ1-2; CDR3aa: CASSNSRQAYGYTF; CDR3nt: TGTGCCAGTAGCAATTCCAGACAGGCGTATGGCTACACCTTC
d_gene: TRBD1; abundance: NA; len: 13; v_gene: TRBV10-2; j_gene: TRBJ1-5; CDR3aa: CASNDRGNQPQHF; CDR3nt: TGCGCCAGCAATGACAGGGGCAATCAGCCCCAGCATTTT
d_gene: NA; abundance: NA; len: 15; v_gene: TRBV9; j_gene: TRBJ2-1; CDR3aa: CASSVEGASYNEQFF; CDR3nt: TGTGCCAGCAGCGTTGAAGGGGCAAGTTACAATGAGCAGTTCTTC
d_gene: TRBD2; abundance: NA; len: 14; v_gene: TRBV9; j_gene: TRBJ2-5; CDR3aa: CASSEGTSQETQYF; CDR3nt: TGTGCCAGCAGCGAGGGGACTAGCCAAGAGACCCAGTACTTC
d_gene: NA; abundance: NA; len: 14; v_gene: TRBV12-5; j_gene: TRBJ1-5; CDR3aa: CASANESFNQPQHF; CDR3nt: TGTGCTAGTGCCAACGAGAGCTTTAATCAGCCCCAGCATTTT
d_gene: NA; abundance: NA; len: 15; v_gene: TRBV30; j_gene: TRBJ2-7; CDR3aa: CAWSVPGSSWREQYF; CDR3nt: TGTGCCTGGAGTGTACCAGGATCCTCATGGAGGGAGCAGTACTTC
d_gene: TRBD1; abundance: NA; len: 17; v_gene: TRBV27; j_gene: TRBJ1-4; CDR3aa: CAEILGTGNFPNEKLFF; CDR3nt: TGTGCGGAAATCTTAGGGACAGGGAATTTTCCCAATGAAAAACTGTTTTTT
d_gene: TRBD1; abundance: NA; len: 15; v_gene: TRBV7-9; j_gene: TRBJ2-1; CDR3aa: CASSPRDRNENEQFF; CDR3nt: TGTGCCAGCAGCCCCCGGGACAGAAATGAAAATGAGCAGTTCTTC
d_gene: NA; abundance: NA; len: 13; v_gene: TRBV4-1; j_gene: TRBJ2-7; CDR3aa: CASSPPRAYEQYF; CDR3nt: TGCGCCAGCAGCCCTCCCCGCGCCTACGAGCAGTACTTC